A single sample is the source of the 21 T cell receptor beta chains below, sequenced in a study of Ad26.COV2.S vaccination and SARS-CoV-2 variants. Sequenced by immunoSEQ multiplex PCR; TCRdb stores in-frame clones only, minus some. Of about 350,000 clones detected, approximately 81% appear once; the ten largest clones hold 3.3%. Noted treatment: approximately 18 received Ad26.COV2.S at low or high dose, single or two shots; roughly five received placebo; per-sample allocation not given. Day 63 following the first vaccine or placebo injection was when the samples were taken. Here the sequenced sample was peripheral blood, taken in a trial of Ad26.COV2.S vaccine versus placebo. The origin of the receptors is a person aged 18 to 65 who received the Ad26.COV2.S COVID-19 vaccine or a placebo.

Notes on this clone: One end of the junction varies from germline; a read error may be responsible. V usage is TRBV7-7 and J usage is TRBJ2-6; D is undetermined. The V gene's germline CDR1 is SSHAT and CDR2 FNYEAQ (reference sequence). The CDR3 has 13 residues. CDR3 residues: CASSPDEANVLTF. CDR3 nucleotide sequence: TGTGCTAGCAGCCCCGATGAGGCCAACGTCCTGACTTTC.

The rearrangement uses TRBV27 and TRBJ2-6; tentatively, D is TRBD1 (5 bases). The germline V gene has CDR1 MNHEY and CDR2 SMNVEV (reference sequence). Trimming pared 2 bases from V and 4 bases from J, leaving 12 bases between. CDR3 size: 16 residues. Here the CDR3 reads CASSLQGVPGANVLTF. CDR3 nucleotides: TGTGCCAGCAGTTTACAAGGGGTGCCCGGGGCCAACGTCCTGACTTTC.

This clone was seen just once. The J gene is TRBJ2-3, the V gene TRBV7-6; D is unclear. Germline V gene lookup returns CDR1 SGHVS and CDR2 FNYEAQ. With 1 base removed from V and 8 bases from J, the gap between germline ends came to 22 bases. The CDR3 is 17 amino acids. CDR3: CASSLEGTSLIQTTQYF. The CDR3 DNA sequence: TGTGCCAGCAGCTTAGAAGGCACGTCCCTTATACAGACTACGCAGTATTTT. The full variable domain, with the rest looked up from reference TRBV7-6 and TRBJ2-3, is GAGVSQSPRYKVTKRGQDVALRCDPISGHVSLYWYRQALGQGPEFLTYFNYEAQQDKSGLPNDRFSAERPEGSISTLTIQRTEQRDSAMYRCASSLEGTSLIQTTQYFGPGTRLTVL.

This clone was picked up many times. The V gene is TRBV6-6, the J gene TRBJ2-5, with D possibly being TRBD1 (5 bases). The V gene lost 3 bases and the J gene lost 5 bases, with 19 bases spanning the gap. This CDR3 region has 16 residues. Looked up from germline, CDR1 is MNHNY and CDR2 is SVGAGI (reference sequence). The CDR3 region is CASSYLVGKAGETQYF. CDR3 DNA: TGTGCCAGCAGTTATTTGGTGGGGAAGGCAGGGGAGACCCAGTACTTC.

For the CDR3, the DNA is TGTGCCAGCAGTTTTACCGGGCTCTATGGCTACACCTTC. Translation: CASSFTGLYGYTF. The rearrangement links TRBV12-3 or TRBV12-4 to TRBJ1-2; D gene uncertain. The V and J ends lost 3 bases and 4 bases respectively, with 9 bases between them. There are 13 residues in the CDR3.

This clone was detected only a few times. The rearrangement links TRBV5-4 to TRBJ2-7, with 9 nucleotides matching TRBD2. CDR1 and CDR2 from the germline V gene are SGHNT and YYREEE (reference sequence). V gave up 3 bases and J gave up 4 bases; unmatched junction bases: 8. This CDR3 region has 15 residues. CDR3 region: CASSSKIAGEYEQYF. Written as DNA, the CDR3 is TGTGCCAGCAGCTCCAAGATAGCGGGAGAATACGAGCAGTACTTC.

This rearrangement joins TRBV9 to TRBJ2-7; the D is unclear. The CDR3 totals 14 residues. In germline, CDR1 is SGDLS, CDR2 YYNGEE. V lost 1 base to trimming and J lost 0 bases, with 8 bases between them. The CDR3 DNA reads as TGTGCCAGCAGCGTAAGCCCGAGCTCCTACGAGCAGTACTTC. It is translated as CASSVSPSSYEQYF.

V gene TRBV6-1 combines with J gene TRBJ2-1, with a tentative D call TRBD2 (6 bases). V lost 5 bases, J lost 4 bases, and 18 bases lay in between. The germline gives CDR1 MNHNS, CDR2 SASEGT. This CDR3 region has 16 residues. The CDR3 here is CASSQGGAPGYNEQFF. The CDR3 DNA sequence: TGTGCCAGCAGTCAAGGAGGGGCCCCGGGATACAATGAGCAGTTCTTC.

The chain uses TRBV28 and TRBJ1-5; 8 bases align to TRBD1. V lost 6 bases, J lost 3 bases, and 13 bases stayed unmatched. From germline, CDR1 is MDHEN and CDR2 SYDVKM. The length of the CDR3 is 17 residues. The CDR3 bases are TGTGCCAGCAGACCACCGGACCGGGACAGGAACAATCAGCCCCAGCATTTT. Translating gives CASRPPDRDRNNQPQHF.

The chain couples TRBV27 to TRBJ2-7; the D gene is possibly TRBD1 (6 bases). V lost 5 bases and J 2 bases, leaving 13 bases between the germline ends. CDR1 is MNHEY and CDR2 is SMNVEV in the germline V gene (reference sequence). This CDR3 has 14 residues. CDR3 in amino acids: CASSRRQDPYEQYF. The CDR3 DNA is TGTGCCAGCAGTCGAAGACAGGACCCCTACGAGCAGTACTTC.

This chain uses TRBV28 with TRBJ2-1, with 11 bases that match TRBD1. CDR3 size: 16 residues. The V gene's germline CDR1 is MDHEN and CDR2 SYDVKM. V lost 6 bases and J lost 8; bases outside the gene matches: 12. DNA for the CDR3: TGTGCCAGCAGCCCCCGTTCGGGACAGGGGGATGATGAGCAGTTCTTC. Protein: CASSPRSGQGDDEQFF. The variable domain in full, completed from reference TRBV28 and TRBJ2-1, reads DVKVTQSSRYLVKRTGEKVFLECVQDMDHENMFWYRQDPGLGLRLIYFSYDVKMKEKGDIPEGYSVSREKKERFSLILESASTNQTSMYLCASSPRSGQGDDEQFFGPGTRLTVL.

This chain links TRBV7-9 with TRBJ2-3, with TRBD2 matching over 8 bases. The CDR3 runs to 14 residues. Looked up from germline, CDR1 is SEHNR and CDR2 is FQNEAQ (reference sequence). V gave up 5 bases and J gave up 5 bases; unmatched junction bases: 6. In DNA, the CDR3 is TGTGCCAGCAGCGAATTACTAGCGGAAGATACGCAGTATTTT. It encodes CASSELLAEDTQYF.

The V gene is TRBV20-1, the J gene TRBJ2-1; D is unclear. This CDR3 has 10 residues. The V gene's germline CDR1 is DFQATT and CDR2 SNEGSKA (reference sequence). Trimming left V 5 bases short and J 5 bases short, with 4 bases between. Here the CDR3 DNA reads TGCAGTGCTCTTAACAATGAGCAGTTCTTC. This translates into CSALNNEQFF.

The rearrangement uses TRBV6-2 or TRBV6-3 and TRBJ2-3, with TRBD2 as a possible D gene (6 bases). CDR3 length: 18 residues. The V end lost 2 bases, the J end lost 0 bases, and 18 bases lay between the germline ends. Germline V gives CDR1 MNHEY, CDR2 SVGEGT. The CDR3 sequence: CASSYVSGGAGSTDTQYF. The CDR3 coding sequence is TGTGCCAGCAGTTACGTTTCCGGGGGAGCAGGGAGCACAGATACGCAGTATTTT.

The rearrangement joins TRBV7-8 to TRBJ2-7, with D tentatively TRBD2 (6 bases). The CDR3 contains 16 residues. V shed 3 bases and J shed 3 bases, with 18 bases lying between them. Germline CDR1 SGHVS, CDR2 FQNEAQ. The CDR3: CASSFIGGYDNYEQYF. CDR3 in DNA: TGTGCCAGCAGCTTTATCGGGGGATACGACAACTACGAGCAGTACTTC.

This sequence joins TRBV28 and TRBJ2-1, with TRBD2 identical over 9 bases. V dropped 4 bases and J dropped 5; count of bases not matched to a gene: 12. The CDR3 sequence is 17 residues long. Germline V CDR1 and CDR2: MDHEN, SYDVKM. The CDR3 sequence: CASSSHRVLAGHNEQFF. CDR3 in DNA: TGTGCCAGCAGTTCCCACAGGGTACTAGCGGGTCACAATGAGCAGTTCTTC.

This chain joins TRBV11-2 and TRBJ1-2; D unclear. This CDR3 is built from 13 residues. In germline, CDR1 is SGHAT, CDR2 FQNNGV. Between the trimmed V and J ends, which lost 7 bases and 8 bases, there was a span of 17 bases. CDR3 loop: CASTPQTVGGYTF. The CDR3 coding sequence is TGTGCCAGCACCCCCCAGACGGTTGGAGGCTACACCTTC.

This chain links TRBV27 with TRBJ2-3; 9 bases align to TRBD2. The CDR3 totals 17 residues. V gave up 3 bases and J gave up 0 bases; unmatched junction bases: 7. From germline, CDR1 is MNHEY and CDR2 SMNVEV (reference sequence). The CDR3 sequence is CASSLISGGLSTDTQYF. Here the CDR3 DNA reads TGTGCCAGCAGTTTGATTAGCGGGGGCCTAAGCACAGATACGCAGTATTTT.

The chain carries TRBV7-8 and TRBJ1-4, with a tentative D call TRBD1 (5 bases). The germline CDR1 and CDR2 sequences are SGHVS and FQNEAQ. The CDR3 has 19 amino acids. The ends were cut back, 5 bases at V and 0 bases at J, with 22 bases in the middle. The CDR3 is CASSNDRAAGRATNEKLFF. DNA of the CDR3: TGTGCCAGCAGCAACGACCGGGCGGCAGGGAGGGCAACTAATGAAAAACTGTTTTTT.

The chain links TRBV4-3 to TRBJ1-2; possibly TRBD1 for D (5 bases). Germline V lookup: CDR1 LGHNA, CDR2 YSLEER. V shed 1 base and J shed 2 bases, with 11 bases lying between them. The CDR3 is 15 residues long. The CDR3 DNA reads TGCGCCAGCAGCCAAGGACAGACGGAAAACTATGGCTACACCTTC. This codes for CASSQGQTENYGYTF.

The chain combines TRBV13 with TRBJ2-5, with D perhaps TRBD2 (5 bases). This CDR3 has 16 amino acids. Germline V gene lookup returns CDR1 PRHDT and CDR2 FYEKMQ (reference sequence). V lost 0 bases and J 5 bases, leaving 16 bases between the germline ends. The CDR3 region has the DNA TGTGCCAGCAGCTTAGGGCCCCGAGGGAGCATGGAGACCCAGTACTTC. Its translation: CASSLGPRGSMETQYF. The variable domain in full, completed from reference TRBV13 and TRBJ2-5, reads AAGVIQSPRHLIKEKRETATLKCYPIPRHDTVYWYQQGPGQDPQFLISFYEKMQSDKGSIPDRFSAQQFSDYHSELNMSSLELGDSALYFCASSLGPRGSMETQYFGPGTRLLVL.